The 8 T cell receptor beta chains reported below all come from one sample, sequenced in a study of T cell responses to AZD1222 COVID-19 vaccine. Assay used: immunoSEQ multiplex PCR; TCRdb lists only in-frame clones, some missing. The table records 95,000 to 100,000 clones, 85% to 90% of them present only once. The material was peripheral blood, obtained on day 0 of AZD1222 vaccination. The receptors originated from an adult in good health.

The J gene is TRBJ2-7, the V gene TRBV5-6; D ambiguous. V lost 2 bases and J 5 bases, leaving 5 bases between the germline ends. This CDR3 has 11 amino acids. Per the germline V gene, CDR1 is SGHDT and CDR2 is YYEEEE. Written as DNA, the CDR3 is TGTGCCAGCAGCTTAAACCACGAGCAGTACTTC. The encoded protein is CASSLNHEQYF.

The CDR3 sequence: CASSDTGEPNEQFF. CDR3 coding DNA: TGTGCCAGCAGTGACACAGGGGAACCCAATGAGCAGTTCTTC. The chain carries TRBV6-1 and TRBJ2-1, with 7 nucleotides matching TRBD1. Germline values: CDR1 MNHNS, CDR2 SASEGT. The length of the CDR3 is 14 residues. V was pared by 3 bases and J by 6 bases, with 5 bases of the junction left unmatched.

This chain uses TRBV6-2 or TRBV6-3 with TRBJ2-1; 13 bases fit TRBD2. The CDR3 loop spans 16 amino acids. Trimming at V came to 1 base and at J to 4 bases, leaving 1 base not matched to a gene. Germline CDR1 is MNHEY and CDR2 is SVGEGT. The CDR3 nucleotides are TGTGCCAGCAGTTACTTGACTAGCGGGAGGTACAATGAGCAGTTCTTC. Translated: CASSYLTSGRYNEQFF.

This clone was recorded once. The chain is built from TRBV5-5 and TRBJ2-7; TRBD2 aligns across 14 bases. V lost 6 bases and J lost 6; bases outside the gene matches: 17. The CDR3 length is 18 residues. CDR1 and CDR2 (germline): SGHKS, YYEKEE (reference sequence). CDR3 protein: CASTFPGTSGRSSIEQYF. For the CDR3, the DNA is TGTGCCAGCACCTTTCCCGGGACTAGCGGGAGAAGTAGTATCGAGCAGTACTTC.

The CDR3 protein is CASSPGTSGSYNEQFF. The CDR3 coding sequence is TGTGCCAGCAGCCCCGGGACTAGCGGGAGTTACAATGAGCAGTTCTTC. The V gene is TRBV5-6, the J gene TRBJ2-1, with 14 bases lining up with TRBD2. V gave up 4 bases and J gave up 4 bases; unmatched junction bases: 4. This CDR3 has 16 amino acids. Germline V gene data show CDR1 as SGHDT and CDR2 as YYEEEE.

The chain has TRBV5-1 and TRBJ2-7, with 7 nucleotides matching TRBD2. This CDR3 is 15 amino acids long. Germline V CDR1 and CDR2: SGHRS, YFSETQ. J lost 5 bases, V lost 4 bases, and 12 bases had no gene match. CDR3 region: CASSPPGGGPHEQYF. CDR3 bases: TGCGCCAGCAGCCCGCCGGGGGGAGGGCCCCACGAGCAGTACTTC.

The rearrangement joins TRBV27 to TRBJ1-5, with TRBD1 as a possible D gene (5 bases). The V gene's germline CDR1 is MNHEY and CDR2 SMNVEV (reference sequence). Trimming shortened V by 3 bases and J by 0 bases, and 6 bases separated the two germline ends. The CDR3 spans 14 residues. The CDR3 region is CASSFGGSNQPQHF. The CDR3 coding sequence is TGTGCCAGCAGTTTCGGGGGTAGCAATCAGCCCCAGCATTTT.

This clone was found once. The chain uses TRBV5-6 and TRBJ1-1; D not resolved. The CDR3 loop spans 13 amino acids. Trimming took 9 bases from V and 1 from J, leaving 13 bases between them. Germline V gene lookup returns CDR1 SGHDT and CDR2 YYEEEE. The CDR3 spells CATKGTANTEAFF. CDR3 coding DNA: TGTGCCACCAAGGGCACAGCGAACACTGAAGCTTTCTTT.